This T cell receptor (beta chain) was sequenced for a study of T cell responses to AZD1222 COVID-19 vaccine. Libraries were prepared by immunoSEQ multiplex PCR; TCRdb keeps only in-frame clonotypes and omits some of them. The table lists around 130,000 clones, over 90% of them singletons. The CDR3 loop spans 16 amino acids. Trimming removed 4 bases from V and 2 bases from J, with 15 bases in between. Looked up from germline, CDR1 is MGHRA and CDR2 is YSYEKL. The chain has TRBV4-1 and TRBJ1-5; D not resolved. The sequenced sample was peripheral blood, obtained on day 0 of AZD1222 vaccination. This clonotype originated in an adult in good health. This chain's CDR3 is CASSLMYSEGNQPQHF. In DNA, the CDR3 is TGCGCCAGCAGCCTCATGTACAGCGAGGGCAATCAGCCCCAGCATTTT.